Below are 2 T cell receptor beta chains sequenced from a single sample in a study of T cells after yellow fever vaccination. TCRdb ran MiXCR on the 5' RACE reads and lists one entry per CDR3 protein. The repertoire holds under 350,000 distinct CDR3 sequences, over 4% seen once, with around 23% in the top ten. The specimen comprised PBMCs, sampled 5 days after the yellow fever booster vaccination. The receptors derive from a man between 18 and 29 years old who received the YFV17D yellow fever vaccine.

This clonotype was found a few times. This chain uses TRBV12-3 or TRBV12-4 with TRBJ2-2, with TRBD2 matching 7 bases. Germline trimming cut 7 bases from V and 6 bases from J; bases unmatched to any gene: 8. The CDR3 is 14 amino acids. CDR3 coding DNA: TGTGCCAGCACCTGGGGGGGTCCGGCCGGGGAGCTGTTTTTT. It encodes CASTWGGPAGELFF.

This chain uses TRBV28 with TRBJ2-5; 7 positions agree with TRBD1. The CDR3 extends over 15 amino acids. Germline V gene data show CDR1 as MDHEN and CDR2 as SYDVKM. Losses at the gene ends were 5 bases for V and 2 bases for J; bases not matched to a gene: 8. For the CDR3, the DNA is TGTGCCAGCAGTCGAACCGGGACAGCTCAAGAGACCCAGTACTTC. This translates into CASSRTGTAQETQYF.